Included here is one T cell receptor beta chain sequence, with context. The entry originates in a study of blood T cell repertoires in COVID-19. On the study more broadly: Nucleic acid was either cDNA or gDNA, and it came from T cells, B-cell-depleted T cells, or PBMCs.

Sequenced by immunoSEQ multiplex PCR; TCRdb stores in-frame clones only, minus some. The sample records about 150,000 clones, roughly 90% being singletons. The trim removed 7 bases at V and 8 bases at J, leaving 14 bases unmatched. The CDR3 extends over 16 amino acids. Germline CDR1 reads MNHNY; CDR2 reads SVGAGI (reference sequence). The chain is built from TRBV6-6 and TRBJ2-1; 10 nucleotides align to TRBD1. Sequencing used peripheral blood. The clonotype originates from a human donor in a cohort sampled during active COVID-19. The CDR3, as DNA: TGTGCCAGCATCAGACGCCGGGACAGGGGCCCTCATGAGCAGTTCTTC. This gives the protein CASIRRRDRGPHEQFF.